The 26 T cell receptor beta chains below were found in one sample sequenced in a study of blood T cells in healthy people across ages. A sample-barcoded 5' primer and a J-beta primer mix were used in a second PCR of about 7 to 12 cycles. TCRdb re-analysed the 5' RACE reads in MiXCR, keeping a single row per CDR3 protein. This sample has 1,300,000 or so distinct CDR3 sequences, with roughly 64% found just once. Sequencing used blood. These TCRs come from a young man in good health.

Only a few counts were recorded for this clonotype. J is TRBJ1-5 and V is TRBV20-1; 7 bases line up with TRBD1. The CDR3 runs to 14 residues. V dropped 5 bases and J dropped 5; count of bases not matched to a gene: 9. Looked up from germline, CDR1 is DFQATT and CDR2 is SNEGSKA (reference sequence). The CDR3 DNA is TGCAGTGCTGAACCCTATGACAGGGATCAGCCCCAGCATTTT. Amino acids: CSAEPYDRDQPQHF.

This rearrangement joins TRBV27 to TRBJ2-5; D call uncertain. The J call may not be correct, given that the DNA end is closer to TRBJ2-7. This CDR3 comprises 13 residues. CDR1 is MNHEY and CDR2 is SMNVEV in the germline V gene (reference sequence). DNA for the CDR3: TGTGCCAGCGGTCAGGCCGGGCTGGACGAGCAGTACTTC. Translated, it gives CASGQAGLDEQYF.

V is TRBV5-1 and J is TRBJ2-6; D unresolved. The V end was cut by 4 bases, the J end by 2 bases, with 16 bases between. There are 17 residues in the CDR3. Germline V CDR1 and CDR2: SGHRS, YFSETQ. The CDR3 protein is CASSPNEHAAGANVLTF. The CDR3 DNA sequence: TGCGCCAGCAGCCCGAACGAACACGCGGCTGGGGCCAACGTCCTGACTTTC.

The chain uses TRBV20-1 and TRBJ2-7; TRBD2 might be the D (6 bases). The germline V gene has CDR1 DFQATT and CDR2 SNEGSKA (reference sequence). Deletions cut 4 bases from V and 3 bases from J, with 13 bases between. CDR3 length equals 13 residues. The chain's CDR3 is CSAIQAGFYEQYF. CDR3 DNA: TGCAGTGCTATCCAGGCGGGATTCTACGAGCAGTACTTC.

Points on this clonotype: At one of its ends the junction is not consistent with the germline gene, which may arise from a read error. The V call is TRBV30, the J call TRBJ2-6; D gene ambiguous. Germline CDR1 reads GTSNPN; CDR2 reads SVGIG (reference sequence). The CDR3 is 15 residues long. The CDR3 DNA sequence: TGTGCCTGGAGTCACCTCACCTCTGGGGTCAACGTCCTGACTTTC. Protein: CAWSHLTSGVNVLTF.

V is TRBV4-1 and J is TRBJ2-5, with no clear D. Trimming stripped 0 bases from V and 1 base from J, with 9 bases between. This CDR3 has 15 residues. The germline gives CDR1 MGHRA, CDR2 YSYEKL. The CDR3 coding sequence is TGCGCCAGCAGCCAAGAGGGTCGGTTCCAAGAGACCCAGTACTTC. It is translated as CASSQEGRFQETQYF.

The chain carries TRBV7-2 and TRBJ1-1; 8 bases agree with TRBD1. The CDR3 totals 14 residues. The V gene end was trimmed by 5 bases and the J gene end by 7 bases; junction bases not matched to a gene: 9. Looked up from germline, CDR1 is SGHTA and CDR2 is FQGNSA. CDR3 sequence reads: CASSLTGGRSEAFF. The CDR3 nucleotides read TGTGCCAGCAGCCTAACAGGGGGTCGAAGTGAAGCTTTCTTT.

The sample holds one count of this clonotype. The CDR3 bases are TGTGCCACCCTAGAGGGGACAGACCAAGAGACCCAGTACTTC. It is translated as CATLEGTDQETQYF. The chain employs TRBV6-5 and TRBJ2-5; 7 nucleotides line up with TRBD1. This CDR3 contains 14 residues. Germline CDR1 is MNHEY and CDR2 is SVGAGI. V dropped 10 bases and J dropped 0; count of bases not matched to a gene: 8.

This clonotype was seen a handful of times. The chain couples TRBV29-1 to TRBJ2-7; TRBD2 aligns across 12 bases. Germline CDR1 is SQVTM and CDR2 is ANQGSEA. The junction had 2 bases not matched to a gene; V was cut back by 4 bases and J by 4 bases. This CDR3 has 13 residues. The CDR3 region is CSVGLAGDYEQYF. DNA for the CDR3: TGCAGCGTTGGACTAGCGGGGGATTACGAGCAGTACTTC.

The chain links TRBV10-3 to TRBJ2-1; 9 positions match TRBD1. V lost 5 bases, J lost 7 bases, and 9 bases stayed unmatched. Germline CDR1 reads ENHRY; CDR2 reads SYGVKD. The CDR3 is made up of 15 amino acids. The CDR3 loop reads CAISTTGTGLNEQFF. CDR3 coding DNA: TGTGCCATCAGTACCACCGGGACAGGGTTGAATGAGCAGTTCTTC.

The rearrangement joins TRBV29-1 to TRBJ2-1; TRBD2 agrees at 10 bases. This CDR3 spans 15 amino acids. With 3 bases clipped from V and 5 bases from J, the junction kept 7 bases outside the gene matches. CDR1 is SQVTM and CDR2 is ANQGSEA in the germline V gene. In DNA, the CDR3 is TGCAGCGTTGAGGATGGGCTAGCGGGGGACAATGAGCAGTTCTTC. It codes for CSVEDGLAGDNEQFF.

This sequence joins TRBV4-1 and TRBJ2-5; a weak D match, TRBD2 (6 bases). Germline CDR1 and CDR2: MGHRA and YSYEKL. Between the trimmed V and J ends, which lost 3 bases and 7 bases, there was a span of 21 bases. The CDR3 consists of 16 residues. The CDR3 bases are TGCGCCAGCAGCCAGGGGCTCGGGGGTCGCCCCGGGACCCAGTACTTC. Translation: CASSQGLGGRPGTQYF.

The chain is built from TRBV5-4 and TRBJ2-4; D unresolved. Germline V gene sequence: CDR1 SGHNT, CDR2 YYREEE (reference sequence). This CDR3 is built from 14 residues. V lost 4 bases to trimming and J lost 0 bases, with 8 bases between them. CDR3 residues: CASSVYIAKNIQYF. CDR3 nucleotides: TGTGCCAGCAGCGTGTATATAGCCAAAAACATTCAGTACTTC.

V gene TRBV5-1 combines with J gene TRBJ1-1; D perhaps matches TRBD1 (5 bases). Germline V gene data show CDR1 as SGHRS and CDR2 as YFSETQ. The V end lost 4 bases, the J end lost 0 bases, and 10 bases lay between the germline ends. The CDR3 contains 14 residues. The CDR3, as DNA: TGCGCCAGCAGCGGGGGACCAATGAACACTGAAGCTTTCTTT. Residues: CASSGGPMNTEAFF.

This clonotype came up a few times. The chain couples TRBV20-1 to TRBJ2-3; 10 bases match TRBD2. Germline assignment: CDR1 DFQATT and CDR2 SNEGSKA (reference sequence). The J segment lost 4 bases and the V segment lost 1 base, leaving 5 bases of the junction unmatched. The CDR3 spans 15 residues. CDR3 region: CSARAAGGRADTQYF. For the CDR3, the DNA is TGCAGTGCTAGAGCAGCGGGAGGGAGGGCAGATACGCAGTATTTT.

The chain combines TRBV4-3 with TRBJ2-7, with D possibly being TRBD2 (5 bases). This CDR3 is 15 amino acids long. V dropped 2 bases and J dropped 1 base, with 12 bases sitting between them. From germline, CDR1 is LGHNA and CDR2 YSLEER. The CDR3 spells CASSQSGLISYEQYF. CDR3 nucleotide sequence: TGCGCCAGCAGCCAATCTGGACTTATTTCCTACGAGCAGTACTTC.

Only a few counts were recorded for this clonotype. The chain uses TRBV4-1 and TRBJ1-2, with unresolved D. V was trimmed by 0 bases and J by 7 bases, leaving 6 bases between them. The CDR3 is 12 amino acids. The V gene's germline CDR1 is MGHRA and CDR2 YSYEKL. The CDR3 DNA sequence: TGCGCCAGCAGCCAAGAGCTCGCTGGCTACACCTTC. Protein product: CASSQELAGYTF.

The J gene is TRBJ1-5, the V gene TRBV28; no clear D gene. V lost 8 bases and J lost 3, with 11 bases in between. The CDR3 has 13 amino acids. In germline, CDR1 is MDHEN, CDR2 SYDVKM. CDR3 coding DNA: TGTGCCAGCGATCCAACATACAATCAGCCCCAGCATTTT. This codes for CASDPTYNQPQHF.

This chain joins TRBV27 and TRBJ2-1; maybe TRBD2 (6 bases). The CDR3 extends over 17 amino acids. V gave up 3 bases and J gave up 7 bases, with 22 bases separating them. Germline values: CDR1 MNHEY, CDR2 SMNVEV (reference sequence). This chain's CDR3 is CASSFYPWRDGVNEQFF. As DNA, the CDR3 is TGTGCCAGCAGTTTTTATCCGTGGCGGGACGGGGTAAATGAGCAGTTCTTC.

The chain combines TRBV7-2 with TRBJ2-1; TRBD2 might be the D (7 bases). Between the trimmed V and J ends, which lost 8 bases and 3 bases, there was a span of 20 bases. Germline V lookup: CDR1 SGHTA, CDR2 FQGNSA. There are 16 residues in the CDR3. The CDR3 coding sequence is TGTGCCAGCGCGAGATGGGGGGGCCTGAGCTACAATGAGCAGTTCTTC. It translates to CASARWGGLSYNEQFF.

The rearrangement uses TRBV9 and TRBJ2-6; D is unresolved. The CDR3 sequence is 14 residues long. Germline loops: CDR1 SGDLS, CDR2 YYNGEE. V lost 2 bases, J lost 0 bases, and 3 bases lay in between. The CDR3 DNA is TGTGCCAGCAGCGTGCCCTCTGGGGCCAACGTCCTGACTTTC. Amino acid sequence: CASSVPSGANVLTF.

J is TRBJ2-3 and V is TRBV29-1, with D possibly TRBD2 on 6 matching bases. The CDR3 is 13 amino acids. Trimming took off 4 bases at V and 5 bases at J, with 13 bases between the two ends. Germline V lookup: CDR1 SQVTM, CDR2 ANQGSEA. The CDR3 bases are TGCAGCGTTGCGTTCGGTAGCGGAGATACGCAGTATTTT. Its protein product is CSVAFGSGDTQYF.

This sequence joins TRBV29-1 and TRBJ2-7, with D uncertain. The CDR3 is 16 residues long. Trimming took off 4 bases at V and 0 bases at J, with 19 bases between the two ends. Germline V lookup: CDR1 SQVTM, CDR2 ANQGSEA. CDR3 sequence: CSVVGRAPSTSYEQYF. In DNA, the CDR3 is TGCAGCGTTGTTGGTAGGGCTCCCTCGACCTCCTACGAGCAGTACTTC.

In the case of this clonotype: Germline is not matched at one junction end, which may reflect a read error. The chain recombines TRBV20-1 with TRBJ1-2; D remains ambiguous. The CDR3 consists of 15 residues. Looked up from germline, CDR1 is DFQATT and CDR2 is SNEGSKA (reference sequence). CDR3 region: CSARDFTQENYGYTF. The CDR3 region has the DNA TGCAGTGCTAGAGATTTTACCCAGGAGAACTATGGCTACACCTTT.

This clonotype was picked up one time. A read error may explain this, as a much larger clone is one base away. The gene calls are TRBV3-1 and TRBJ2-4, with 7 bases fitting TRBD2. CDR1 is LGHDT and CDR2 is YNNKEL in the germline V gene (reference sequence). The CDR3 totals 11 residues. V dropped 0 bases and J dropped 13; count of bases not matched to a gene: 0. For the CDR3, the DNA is TGTGCCAGCAGCCAAGAGGGGGGGCAGTACTTC. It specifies CASSQEGGQYF.

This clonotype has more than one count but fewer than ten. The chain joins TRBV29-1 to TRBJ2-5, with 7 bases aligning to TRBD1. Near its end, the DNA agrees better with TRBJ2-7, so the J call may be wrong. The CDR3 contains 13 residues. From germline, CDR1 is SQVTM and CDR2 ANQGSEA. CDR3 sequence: CSARGTARGEQYF. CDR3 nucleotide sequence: TGCAGCGCTAGGGGGACAGCCCGGGGCGAGCAGTACTTC.